The 30 T cell receptor beta chains below all came from one sample that was sequenced in a study of liver allograft versus peripheral blood T cells. Study at large: The authors compared T cell receptor repertoires in transplanted livers with those in the peripheral blood of recipients.

TCRdb itself ran the reads through MiXCR, one entry per CDR3 protein. The table has 5,000 to 6,500 distinct CDR3 sequences, around 16% seen once. The receptors come from a human patient who had a liver transplant. Some T cells could come from the graft donor.

In its sample, this clonotype was seen once. The chain carries TRBV20-1 and TRBJ2-3; 10 bases align to TRBD1. The CDR3 runs 17 residues. Germline lookup yields CDR1 DFQATT and CDR2 SNEGSKA (reference sequence). The V and J ends lost 5 bases and 1 base, in that order; junction bases with no gene match: 12. The CDR3 DNA reads as TGCAGTGCTCACGGGACAGGGGACCCTAGGGGCACAGATACGCAGTATTTT. Protein sequence: CSAHGTGDPRGTDTQYF.

By frequency in the sample, this clonotype is medium-sized. The chain recombines TRBV6-1 with TRBJ2-2; possibly TRBD2 for D (7 bases). V dropped 7 bases and J dropped 5 bases, with 17 bases sitting between them. The CDR3 runs 15 residues. Germline loops: CDR1 MNHNS, CDR2 SASEGT. This CDR3 reads CASTEGEGLTGELFF. CDR3 nucleotides: TGTGCCAGCACCGAGGGGGAGGGATTAACCGGGGAGCTGTTTTTT.

This chain uses TRBV28 with TRBJ1-1; the D gene is possibly TRBD1 (5 bases). This CDR3 comprises 14 residues. Trimming stripped 6 bases from V and 4 bases from J, with 15 bases between. In germline, CDR1 is MDHEN, CDR2 SYDVKM. CDR3 bases: TGTGCCAGCAGCTGGGTTGGCGGGGGCACTGAAGCTTTCTTT. It specifies CASSWVGGGTEAFF.

This clonotype was seen many times. V is TRBV19 and J is TRBJ1-6; D unclear. The CDR3 is made up of 16 amino acids. V was cut by 6 bases and J by 4 bases, with 16 bases left in between. CDR1 and CDR2 from the germline V gene are LNHDA and SQIVND (reference sequence). The CDR3 region has the DNA TGTGCCAGTAGAACGCACTTAGAGGGATATAATTCACCCCTCCACTTT. Its translation: CASRTHLEGYNSPLHF.

Sample share makes this clonotype medium-sized (0.01 to 0.1%). This chain uses TRBV6-1 with TRBJ1-2; tentative D call: TRBD1 (5 bases). The CDR3 runs 13 residues. Per germline, CDR1 MNHNS and CDR2 SASEGT. The CDR3 nucleotides read TGTGCGAGCGGGGACGGATCTAACTATGGCTACACCTTC. As protein: CASGDGSNYGYTF.

Judged by abundance, this clonotype is medium-sized. The chain has TRBV19 and TRBJ1-1, with D unresolved. The CDR3 totals 15 residues. Trimming removed 2 bases from V and 3 bases from J, with 13 bases in between. In germline, CDR1 is LNHDA, CDR2 SQIVND (reference sequence). CDR3 in DNA: TGTGCCAGTAGTATATTGAGCTCAAGTTACACTGAAGCTTTCTTT. This gives the protein CASSILSSSYTEAFF.

This clonotype was recorded many times. CDR3 sequence: CASNWGGRGPTDTQYF. CDR3 in DNA: TGTGCCAGCAACTGGGGGGGGAGGGGGCCCACAGATACGCAGTATTTT. The chain uses TRBV28 and TRBJ2-3; D may be TRBD1 or TRBD2 (7 bases each). The germline V gene encodes CDR1 MDHEN and CDR2 SYDVKM. There are 16 residues in the CDR3. V was clipped by 7 bases and J by 2 bases, with 19 bases between them.

Concerning this clonotype: This may be a read error, as it is one base from a much larger clone. This is likely a read error, given that the CDR3 carries no conserved phenylalanine or tryptophan at its end. The chain is built from TRBV13 and TRBJ2-7; D not certain. From germline, CDR1 is PRHDT and CDR2 FYEKMQ (reference sequence). V was trimmed by 4 bases and J by 3 bases, leaving 7 bases between them. There are 12 residues in the CDR3. The CDR3 DNA reads as TGTGCCAGCAGCTCCCAAGACTACGAGCAGTACTCC. Translated, it gives CASSSQDYEQYS.

This clonotype occurred a few times. CDR3 residues: CSARALTSGVSYNEQFF. CDR3 bases: TGCAGTGCTAGAGCACTCACCAGCGGGGTCTCCTACAATGAGCAGTTCTTC. The chain couples TRBV20-1 to TRBJ2-1; 7 positions agree with TRBD2. The CDR3 totals 17 residues. The junction had 9 bases not matched to a gene; V was cut back by 1 base and J by 0 bases. Germline V CDR1 and CDR2: DFQATT, SNEGSKA (reference sequence).

This clonotype was counted between two and nine times. V and J are TRBV9 and TRBJ2-3, with 8 bases aligning to TRBD2. Germline values: CDR1 SGDLS, CDR2 YYNGEE. After removal of 3 bases from V and 2 bases from J, the junction contained 14 bases not matched to a gene. The CDR3 consists of 18 residues. The CDR3 DNA sequence: TGTGCCAGCAGCGGGCTTCTTCGGGAGGGCTTTTACACAGATACGCAGTATTTT. Translation gives CASSGLLREGFYTDTQYF.

This clonotype was counted between two and nine times. The chain uses TRBV28 and TRBJ1-5; 9 nucleotides agree with TRBD1. The CDR3 is 18 amino acids. Trimming removed 4 bases from V and 2 bases from J; junction bases left unmatched: 12. Germline values: CDR1 MDHEN, CDR2 SYDVKM. The CDR3 DNA reads as TGTGCCAGCAGTTCCGGGACAGGGCGGGAGAAGGGCAATCAGCCCCAGCATTTT. It encodes CASSSGTGREKGNQPQHF.

The chain uses TRBV9 and TRBJ1-5; maybe TRBD1 (6 bases). The V end lost 0 bases, the J end lost 5 bases, and 12 bases lay between the germline ends. CDR1 and CDR2 from the germline V gene are SGDLS and YYNGEE. The CDR3 covers 15 residues. CDR3 nucleotide sequence: TGTGCCAGCAGCGTAGGGGGGGCTCCGGATCAGCCCCAGCATTTT. Protein: CASSVGGAPDQPQHF.

Comments on this clonotype: The junction shows a germline mismatch at one end, possibly a read error. The chain links TRBV12-3 or TRBV12-4 to TRBJ2-3; 12 nucleotides align to TRBD1. This CDR3 region has 16 residues. CDR3 protein: CASSFGTGGSTETQYF. CDR3 bases: TGTGCCAGCAGTTTCGGGACAGGGGGCAGCACAGAGACGCAGTATTTT.

This clonotype was recorded a few times. The chain links TRBV28 to TRBJ1-3, with D tentatively TRBD1 (5 bases). V lost 0 bases and J 0 bases, leaving 12 bases between the germline ends. CDR3 length: 17 amino acids. The germline CDR1 and CDR2 sequences are MDHEN and SYDVKM. The chain's CDR3 is CASSLWGQLHSGNTIYF. The CDR3 DNA reads as TGTGCCAGCAGTTTATGGGGGCAGCTCCACTCTGGAAACACCATATATTTT.

Many counts were recorded for this clonotype. The chain has TRBV7-9 and TRBJ2-7; the match to TRBD1 covers 8 bases. Germline loops: CDR1 SEHNR, CDR2 FQNEAQ (reference sequence). The CDR3 has 14 amino acids. Losses at the gene ends were 5 bases for V and 5 bases for J; bases not matched to a gene: 8. The CDR3 is CASSKWTGPNEQYF. CDR3 DNA: TGTGCCAGCAGCAAATGGACAGGGCCAAACGAGCAGTACTTC.

On this clonotype itself: Compared with germline, one end of the junction differs, possibly owing to a read error. V usage is TRBV9 and J usage is TRBJ2-1, with D perhaps being TRBD1 or TRBD2 (5 bases each). Germline loops: CDR1 SGDLS, CDR2 YYNGEE. The CDR3 loop spans 12 amino acids. CDR3 region: CASSVGGGELFF. The CDR3 bases are TGTGCCAGCAGCGTAGGTGGGGGTGAGCTGTTCTTC.

The rearrangement uses TRBV7-3 and TRBJ2-3; 7 nucleotides line up with TRBD2. The V and J ends lost 5 bases and 3 bases, in that order; junction bases with no gene match: 8. The length of the CDR3 is 15 residues. Germline-derived CDR1 and CDR2 are SGHTA and FQGTGA. This chain's CDR3 is CASSQTSPSTDTQYF. The CDR3 DNA sequence: TGTGCCAGCAGCCAGACTAGCCCTTCGACAGATACGCAGTATTTT. The full variable domain, its missing parts supplied by reference TRBV7-3 and TRBJ2-3, is GAGVSQTPSNKVTEKGKYVELRCDPISGHTALYWYRQSLGQGPEFLIYFQGTGAADDSGLPNDRFFAVRPEGSVSTLKIQRTERGDSAVYLCASSQTSPSTDTQYFGPGTRLTVL.

On this clonotype: One base away lies a much larger clone, so this may be a sequencing read error. J is TRBJ2-7 and V is TRBV27, with unresolved D. Trimming took off 2 bases at V and 3 bases at J, with 11 bases between the two ends. The CDR3 length is 14 residues. Germline V gene lookup returns CDR1 MNHEY and CDR2 SMNVEV (reference sequence). This CDR3 is CASSLALSDYEQYF. The CDR3 DNA sequence: TGTGCCAGCAGTTTAGCCCTGTCAGACTACGAGCAGTACTTC.

The rearrangement links TRBV20-1 to TRBJ1-6; D is unclear. The CDR3 is 16 residues long. Trimming removed 0 bases at V and 0 bases at J, with 9 bases between. Germline loops: CDR1 DFQATT, CDR2 SNEGSKA (reference sequence). Written as DNA, the CDR3 is TGCAGTGCTAGAGAGAAAGGGAGCTCCTATAATTCACCCCTCCACTTT. Protein product: CSAREKGSSYNSPLHF.

Relative to its sample, this clonotype is medium-sized. The chain employs TRBV28 and TRBJ2-5; tentative D call: TRBD2 (6 bases). Germline V gene lookup returns CDR1 MDHEN and CDR2 SYDVKM. This CDR3 has 15 amino acids. Between the trimmed V and J ends, which lost 6 bases and 5 bases, there was a span of 19 bases. The CDR3 sequence: CASSTLASPQETQYF. As DNA, the CDR3 is TGTGCCAGCAGCACCCTAGCGAGCCCGCAGGAGACCCAGTACTTC.

This clonotype was found many times. This chain links TRBV27 with TRBJ2-7, with D unresolved. The length of the CDR3 is 14 residues. Trimming pared 2 bases from V and 4 bases from J, leaving 12 bases between. The germline gives CDR1 MNHEY, CDR2 SMNVEV (reference sequence). The CDR3 spells CASSLGFAPYEQYF. The CDR3 nucleotides are TGTGCCAGCAGTTTAGGCTTCGCCCCTTACGAGCAGTACTTC.

This clonotype rates as medium-sized. CDR3 region: CASSPPQRGPYNEQFF. The CDR3 DNA is TGTGCCAGTAGCCCCCCCCAGCGGGGGCCATACAATGAGCAGTTCTTC. This chain connects TRBV19 to TRBJ2-1, with 8 positions matching TRBD2. The CDR3 has 16 residues. From germline, CDR1 is LNHDA and CDR2 SQIVND (reference sequence). Trimming cost V 6 bases and J 4 bases; bases outside gene matches: 11. Based on the CDR3 plus reference TRBV19 and TRBJ2-1, the full variable domain is DGGITQSPKYLFRKEGQNVTLSCEQNLNHDAMYWYRQDPGQGLRLIYYSQIVNDFQKGDIAEGYSVSREKKESFPLTVTSAQKNPTAFYLCASSPPQRGPYNEQFFGPGTRLTVL.

Judged by abundance, this clonotype is medium-sized. This rearrangement joins TRBV24-1 to TRBJ1-2; D not resolved. In germline, CDR1 is KGHDR, CDR2 SFDVKD. V was clipped by 4 bases and J by 3 bases, with 8 bases between them. The CDR3 totals 13 residues. The CDR3 spells CATSEHSDYGYTF. The CDR3, as DNA: TGTGCCACCAGTGAGCACAGCGACTATGGCTACACCTTC.

This clonotype was found many times. The chain is built from TRBV27 and TRBJ2-5, with D possibly being TRBD1 (6 bases). The germline V and J ends were trimmed by 4 bases and 1 base, with 10 bases remaining between them. Looked up from germline, CDR1 is MNHEY and CDR2 is SMNVEV (reference sequence). The CDR3 is 14 residues long. CDR3 amino acids: CASSSGQSQETQYF. The CDR3 nucleotides read TGTGCCAGCAGTTCCGGACAGTCCCAAGAGACCCAGTACTTC.

This chain uses TRBV28 with TRBJ1-1, with a possible D match to TRBD1 (5 bases). The length of the CDR3 is 12 residues. The germline V gene has CDR1 MDHEN and CDR2 SYDVKM. Trimming cost V 7 bases and J 5 bases, with 11 bases left between them. CDR3 amino acids: CASTWGETEAFF. DNA for the CDR3: TGTGCCAGCACCTGGGGGGAAACTGAAGCTTTCTTT.

V gene TRBV9 combines with J gene TRBJ2-7; TRBD1 aligns across 9 bases. V trimming: 4 bases; J trimming: 1 base; junction bases outside the gene matches: 6. The germline gives CDR1 SGDLS, CDR2 YYNGEE. This CDR3 is 15 amino acids long. CDR3 nucleotide sequence: TGTGCCAGCAGCCTCAGACAGGGGGAGTCCTACGAGCAGTACTTC. Encoded protein: CASSLRQGESYEQYF.

V and J are TRBV12-3 or TRBV12-4 and TRBJ2-7; D unresolved. CDR3 length: 14 amino acids. Trimming removed 8 bases at V and 4 bases at J, with 18 bases between. CDR3 amino acids: CASADGVLFYEQYF. CDR3 in DNA: TGTGCCAGCGCCGACGGCGTACTTTTTTACGAGCAGTACTTC.

In this sample, this clonotype turned up many times. The gene calls are TRBV13 and TRBJ2-5; no firm D call. CDR3 size: 15 residues. Germline V gene data show CDR1 as PRHDT and CDR2 as FYEKMQ (reference sequence). Trimming removed 5 bases at V and 5 bases at J, with 18 bases between. As DNA, the CDR3 is TGTGCCAGCAGCATGAGACTTGACCCCAGGGAGACCCAGTACTTC. Translating gives CASSMRLDPRETQYF.

This clonotype was seen more than once but under ten times. The V and J genes are TRBV20-1 and TRBJ2-7; 7 nucleotides align to TRBD2. Germline CDR1 reads DFQATT; CDR2 reads SNEGSKA (reference sequence). The CDR3 has 14 residues. The V and J ends lost 4 bases and 2 bases, in that order; junction bases with no gene match: 8. The DNA of the CDR3 is TGCAGTGCTACGCCCCTAGCGGAGACCTACGAGCAGTACTTC. Translating gives CSATPLAETYEQYF.

In this sample, this clonotype turned up many times. V and J are TRBV9 and TRBJ1-3; D remains ambiguous. The CDR3 has 13 residues. Trimming shortened V by 4 bases and J by 4 bases, and 9 bases separated the two germline ends. CDR1 and CDR2 from the germline V gene are SGDLS and YYNGEE. CDR3: CASSPPGGNTIYF. For the CDR3, the DNA is TGTGCCAGCAGCCCCCCGGGCGGAAACACCATATATTTT.